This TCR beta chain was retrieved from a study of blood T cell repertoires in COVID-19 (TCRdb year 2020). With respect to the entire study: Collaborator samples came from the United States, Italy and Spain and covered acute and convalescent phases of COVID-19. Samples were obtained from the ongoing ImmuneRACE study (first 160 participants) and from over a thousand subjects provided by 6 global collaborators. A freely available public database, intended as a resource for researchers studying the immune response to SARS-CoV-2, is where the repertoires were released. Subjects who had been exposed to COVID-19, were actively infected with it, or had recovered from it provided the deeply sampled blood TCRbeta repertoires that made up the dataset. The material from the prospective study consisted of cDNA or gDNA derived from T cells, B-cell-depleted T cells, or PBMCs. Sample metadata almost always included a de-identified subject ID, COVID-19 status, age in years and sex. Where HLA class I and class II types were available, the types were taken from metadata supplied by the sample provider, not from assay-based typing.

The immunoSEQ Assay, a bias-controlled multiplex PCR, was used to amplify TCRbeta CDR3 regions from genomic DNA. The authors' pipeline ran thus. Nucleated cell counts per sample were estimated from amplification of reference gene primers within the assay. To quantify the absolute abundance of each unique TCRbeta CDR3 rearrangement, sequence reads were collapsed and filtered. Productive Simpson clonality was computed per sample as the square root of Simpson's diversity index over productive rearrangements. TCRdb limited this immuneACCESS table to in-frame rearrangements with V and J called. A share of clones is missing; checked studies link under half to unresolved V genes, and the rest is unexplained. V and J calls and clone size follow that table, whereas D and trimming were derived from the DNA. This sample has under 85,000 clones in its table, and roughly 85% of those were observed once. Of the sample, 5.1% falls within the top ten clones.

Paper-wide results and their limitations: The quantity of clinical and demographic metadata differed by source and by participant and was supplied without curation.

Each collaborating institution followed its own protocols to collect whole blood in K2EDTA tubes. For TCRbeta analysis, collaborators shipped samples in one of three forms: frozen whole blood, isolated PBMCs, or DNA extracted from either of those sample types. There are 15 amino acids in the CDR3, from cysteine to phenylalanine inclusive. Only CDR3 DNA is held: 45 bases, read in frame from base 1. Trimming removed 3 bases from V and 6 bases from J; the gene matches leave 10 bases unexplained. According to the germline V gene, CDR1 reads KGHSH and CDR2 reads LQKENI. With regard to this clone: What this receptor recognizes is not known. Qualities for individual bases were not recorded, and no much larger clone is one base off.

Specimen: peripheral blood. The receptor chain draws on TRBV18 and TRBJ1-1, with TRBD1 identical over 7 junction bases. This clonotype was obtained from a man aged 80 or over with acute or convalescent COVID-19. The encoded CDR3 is CASSPATGSSAEAFF. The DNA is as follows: TGTGCCAGCTCACCGGCGACAGGGAGTAGCGCTGAAGCTTTCTTT.